This TCR beta chain was retrieved from a study of spatial heterogeneity in lung cancer. Time point given: blood at routine non-recurrence follow-up after resection. The CDR3 has 16 amino acids. V lost 6 bases, J lost 3 bases, and 9 bases stayed unmatched. The germline CDR1 and CDR2 sequences are WSHSY and SAAADI. Many counts were recorded for this clonotype. A single record per CDR3 protein comes from TCRdb applying MiXCR to the 5' RACE reads. The data contain some 43,000 distinct CDR3 sequences, about 11% of them singletons. The origin of this receptor is a female donor with early-stage non-small cell lung cancer. The specimen comprised PBMCs, sampled at follow-up. The chain is built from TRBV10-2 and TRBJ2-3; 10 bases match TRBD2. CDR3 in DNA: TGCGCCAGCAGATCCTCTAGCGGGGGACGAACAGATACGCAGTATTTT. Protein product: CASRSSSGGRTDTQYF.